These 14 T cell receptor beta chains originate from one sample sequenced in a study of T-cell reconstitution after alpha-beta-depleted transplantation in children. Using unique molecular identifiers, the investigators prepared the TCRbeta library. TCRdb passed the PCR reads through MiXCR, listing each CDR3 protein once. The sample lists over 150,000 distinct CDR3 sequences, approximately 6.3% occurring once. The starting material was PBMCs, obtained before TCRalphabeta/CD19-depleted stem cell transplant. The receptor set was obtained from a boy younger than 10 with acute lymphoblastic leukemia, due to receive a stem cell transplant.

There are many counts of this clonotype. The J gene is TRBJ1-6, the V gene TRBV2; TRBD1 matches at 7 bases. Trimming took 7 bases from V and 14 from J; bases not matched to a gene: 8. Germline values: CDR1 SNHLY, CDR2 FYNNEI. The CDR3 extends over 12 amino acids. The DNA of the CDR3 is TGTGCCAGCAATGACAGGGTATGGGCCCTCCACTTT. This gives the protein CASNDRVWALHF. Combining the CDR3 with reference TRBV2 and TRBJ1-6 gives the whole variable domain EPEVTQTPSHQVTQMGQEVILRCVPISNHLYFYWYRQILGQKVEFLVSFYNNEISEKSEIFDDQFSVERPDGSNFTLKIRSTKLEDSAMYFCASNDRVWALHFGNGTRLTVT.

This clonotype has just a few counts. V is TRBV2 and J is TRBJ2-6, with D perhaps TRBD2 (5 bases). Germline values: CDR1 SNHLY, CDR2 FYNNEI. CDR3 length: 16 residues. The V end lost 7 bases, the J end lost 0 bases, and 13 bases lay between the germline ends. Written as DNA, the CDR3 is TGTGCCAGCATAGGACCCGGACTCTCTGGGGCCAACGTCCTGACTTTC. The encoded protein is CASIGPGLSGANVLTF.

V and J are TRBV20-1 and TRBJ2-2; D could derive from TRBD1 or TRBD2 (5 bases each). The CDR3 totals 16 residues. Germline values: CDR1 DFQATT, CDR2 SNEGSKA (reference sequence). Trimming left V 5 bases short and J 2 bases short, with 18 bases between. CDR3 amino acids: CSAPGSGRLNTGELFF. CDR3 DNA: TGCAGTGCTCCCGGTTCGGGGCGCCTTAACACCGGGGAGCTGTTTTTT.

This clonotype was seen a handful of times. The chain combines TRBV3-1 with TRBJ1-5; a possible D gene is TRBD1 (5 bases). This CDR3 region has 15 residues. V was pared by 1 base and J by 7 bases, with 14 bases between. CDR1 LGHDT and CDR2 YNNKEL come from the germline V gene (reference sequence). CDR3 nucleotides: TGTGCCAGCAGCCAAGGGCGAGGGGCGGGGCAGCCCCAGCATTTT. Translating gives CASSQGRGAGQPQHF. Based on the CDR3 plus reference TRBV3-1 and TRBJ1-5, the full variable domain is DTAVSQTPKYLVTQMGNDKSIKCEQNLGHDTMYWYKQDSKKFLKIMFSYNNKELIINETVPNRFSPKSPDKAHLNLHINSLELGDSAVYFCASSQGRGAGQPQHFGDGTRLSIL.

The chain has TRBV5-1 and TRBJ2-7, with D tentatively TRBD2 (5 bases). Trimming took off 4 bases at V and 5 bases at J, with 16 bases between the two ends. The V gene's germline CDR1 is SGHRS and CDR2 YFSETQ. This CDR3 contains 14 residues. CDR3 nucleotides: TGCGCCAGCAGCCTGGCTCTAGCTGGCGACGAGCAGTACTTC. Its protein is CASSLALAGDEQYF. Together with reference TRBV5-1 and TRBJ2-7, the CDR3 gives the full variable domain: KAGVTQTPRYLIKTRGQQVTLSCSPISGHRSVSWYQQTPGQGLQFLFEYFSETQRNKGNFPGRFSGRQFSNSRSEMNVSTLELGDSALYLCASSLALAGDEQYFGPGTRLTVT.

The V and J genes are TRBV27 and TRBJ1-6, with D uncertain. The CDR3 is made up of 16 amino acids. Trimming left V 6 bases short and J 0 bases short, with 12 bases between. CDR1 is MNHEY and CDR2 is SMNVEV in the germline V gene (reference sequence). The CDR3 DNA sequence: TGTGCCAGCAGCCCTGAGAGCGGCTCCTATAATTCACCCCTCCACTTT. Protein sequence: CASSPESGSYNSPLHF.

This clonotype was seen many times. The V and J genes are TRBV28 and TRBJ2-3; possible D gene TRBD1, 6 bases. CDR1 MDHEN and CDR2 SYDVKM come from the germline V gene. V dropped 2 bases and J dropped 7 bases, with 16 bases sitting between them. The CDR3 covers 15 residues. CDR3 region: CASSLPQGSLHTQYF. In DNA form, the CDR3 reads TGTGCCAGCAGTTTACCCCAGGGGTCCCTCCATACGCAGTATTTT.

The chain employs TRBV28 and TRBJ2-1, with a possible D match to TRBD1 (6 bases). CDR1 MDHEN and CDR2 SYDVKM come from the germline V gene. This CDR3 spans 14 amino acids. Trimming pared 6 bases from V and 10 bases from J, leaving 19 bases between. The CDR3 here is CASRDRHGPDEQFF. The CDR3 DNA is TGTGCCAGCAGGGACAGACACGGCCCGGACGAGCAGTTCTTC.

This clonotype was picked up a small number of times. This chain uses TRBV15 with TRBJ1-2, with no clear D. There are 12 residues in the CDR3. The germline V and J ends were trimmed by 0 bases and 8 bases, with 7 bases remaining between them. From germline, CDR1 is LNHNV and CDR2 YYDKDF (reference sequence). Here the CDR3 DNA reads TGTGCCACCAGCAGAGATAGCCAAGGCTACACCTTC. It encodes CATSRDSQGYTF.

The chain is built from TRBV10-2 and TRBJ2-3, with TRBD1 matching 9 bases. The CDR3 sequence is 16 residues long. V dropped 8 bases and J dropped 2; count of bases not matched to a gene: 11. Germline V gene sequence: CDR1 WSHSY, CDR2 SAAADI. The CDR3 is CASGTGIYSLTDTQYF. CDR3 coding DNA: TGCGCCAGCGGGACAGGGATTTACTCCCTCACAGATACGCAGTATTTT.

Many counts were recorded for this clonotype. This chain connects TRBV20-1 to TRBJ2-1; D unclear. The ends were cut back, 0 bases at V and 0 bases at J, with 6 bases in the middle. CDR3 size: 14 residues. Germline V lookup: CDR1 DFQATT, CDR2 SNEGSKA (reference sequence). CDR3: CSARDVSSYNEQFF. The CDR3 region has the DNA TGCAGTGCTAGAGATGTTAGCTCCTACAATGAGCAGTTCTTC.

This clonotype came up many times. This sequence joins TRBV10-3 and TRBJ2-7; no definite D call. This CDR3 spans 13 amino acids. With 0 bases removed from V and 6 bases from J, the gap between germline ends came to 9 bases. The germline gives CDR1 ENHRY, CDR2 SYGVKD. The CDR3 DNA is TGTGCCATCAGTGAGTCCGCAGCCGGCGAGCAGTACTTC. It specifies CAISESAAGEQYF.

This clonotype appeared many times. The CDR3 nucleotides read TGTGCCAGCAGCTTCAGGGGGCCAGAAGGCTACACCTTC. Protein: CASSFRGPEGYTF. The gene calls are TRBV7-6 and TRBJ1-2, with TRBD1 matching 8 bases. This CDR3 comprises 13 residues. CDR1 is SGHVS and CDR2 is FNYEAQ in the germline V gene. Trimming cost V 3 bases and J 8 bases; bases outside gene matches: 5.

The chain carries TRBV20-1 and TRBJ2-3; TRBD2 is a possible D gene (7 bases). CDR1 and CDR2 (germline): DFQATT, SNEGSKA (reference sequence). Deletions cut 7 bases from V and 2 bases from J, with 16 bases between. This CDR3 is built from 14 residues. CDR3 amino acids: CSGGLAVFTDTQYF. As DNA, the CDR3 is TGCAGTGGGGGGCTAGCGGTATTCACAGATACGCAGTATTTT.